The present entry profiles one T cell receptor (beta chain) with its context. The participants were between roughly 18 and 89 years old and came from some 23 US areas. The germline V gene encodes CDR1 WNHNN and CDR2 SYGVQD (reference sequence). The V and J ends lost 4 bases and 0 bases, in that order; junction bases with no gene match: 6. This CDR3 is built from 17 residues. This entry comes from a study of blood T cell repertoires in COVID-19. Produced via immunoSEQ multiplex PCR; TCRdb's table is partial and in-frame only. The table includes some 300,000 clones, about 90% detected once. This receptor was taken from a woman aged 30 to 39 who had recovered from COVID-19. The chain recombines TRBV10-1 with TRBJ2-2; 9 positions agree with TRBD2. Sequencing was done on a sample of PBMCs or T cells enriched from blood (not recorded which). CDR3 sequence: CASSGGSGRSNTGELFF. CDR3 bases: TGCGCCAGCAGTGGTGGTAGCGGGAGATCGAACACCGGGGAGCTGTTTTTT.